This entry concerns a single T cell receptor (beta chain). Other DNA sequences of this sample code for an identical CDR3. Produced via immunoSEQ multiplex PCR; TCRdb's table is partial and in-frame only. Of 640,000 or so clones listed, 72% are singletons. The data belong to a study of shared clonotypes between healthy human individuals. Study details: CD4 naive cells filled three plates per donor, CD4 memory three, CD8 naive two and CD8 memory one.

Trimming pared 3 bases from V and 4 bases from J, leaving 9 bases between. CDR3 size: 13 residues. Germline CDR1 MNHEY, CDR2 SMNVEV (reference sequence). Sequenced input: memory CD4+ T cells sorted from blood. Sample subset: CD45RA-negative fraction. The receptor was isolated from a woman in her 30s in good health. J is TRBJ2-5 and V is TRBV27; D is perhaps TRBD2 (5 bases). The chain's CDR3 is CASSFGRGETQYF. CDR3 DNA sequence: TGTGCCAGCAGTTTCGGACGGGGAGAGACCCAGTACTTC.